This T cell receptor beta chain came from a study of T-cell memory formation after mild COVID-19. Study outcomes and limitations: The finding that pre-infection memory included some responding clones suggested that cross-reactive memory joined.

Libraries for TCRalpha and TCRbeta carried sample barcodes and unique molecular identifiers via 5'RACE. MiXCR was run by TCRdb on the 5' RACE reads, yielding one entry per CDR3 protein. This sample carries about 160,000 distinct CDR3 sequences, about a third of them seen once, and the ten largest clones take 12%. Trimming removed 6 bases from V and 2 bases from J; junction bases left unmatched: 4. The CDR3 runs 15 residues. Looked up from germline, CDR1 is SGHVS and CDR2 is FNYEAQ. This clonotype occurred a few times. Its antigen remains unidentified. The TCR sequence derives from an adult woman who had mild COVID-19 (a few samples of this study predate the infection). Cell type and time point are not known. The chain employs TRBV7-6 and TRBJ2-5; 12 nucleotides align to TRBD2. Sequencing was performed on PBMCs or a T cell subset sorted from them (not recorded which). CDR3: CASRSTSGGQETQYF. Written as DNA, the CDR3 is TGTGCCAGCAGGTCGACTAGCGGGGGTCAAGAGACCCAGTACTTC.